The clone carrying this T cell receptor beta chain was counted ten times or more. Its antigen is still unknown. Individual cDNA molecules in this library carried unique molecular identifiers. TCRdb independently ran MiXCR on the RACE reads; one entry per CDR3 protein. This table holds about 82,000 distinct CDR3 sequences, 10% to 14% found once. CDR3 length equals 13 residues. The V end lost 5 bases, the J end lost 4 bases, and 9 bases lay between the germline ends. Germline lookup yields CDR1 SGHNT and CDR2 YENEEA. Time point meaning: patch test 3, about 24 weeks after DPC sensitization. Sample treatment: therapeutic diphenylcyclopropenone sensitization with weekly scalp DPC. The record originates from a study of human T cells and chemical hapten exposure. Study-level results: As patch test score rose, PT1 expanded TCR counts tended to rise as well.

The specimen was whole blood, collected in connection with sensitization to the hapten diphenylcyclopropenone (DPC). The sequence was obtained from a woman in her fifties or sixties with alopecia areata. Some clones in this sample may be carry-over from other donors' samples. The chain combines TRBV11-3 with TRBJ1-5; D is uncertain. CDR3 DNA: TGTGCCAGCAGCCCAGACCGGAATCAGCCCCAGCATTTT. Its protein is CASSPDRNQPQHF. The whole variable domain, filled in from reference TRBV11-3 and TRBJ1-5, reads EAGVVQSPRYKIIEKKQPVAFWCNPISGHNTLYWYLQNLGQGPELLIRYENEEAVDDSQLPKDRFSAERLKGVDSTLKIQPAELGDSAVYLCASSPDRNQPQHFGDGTRLSIL.